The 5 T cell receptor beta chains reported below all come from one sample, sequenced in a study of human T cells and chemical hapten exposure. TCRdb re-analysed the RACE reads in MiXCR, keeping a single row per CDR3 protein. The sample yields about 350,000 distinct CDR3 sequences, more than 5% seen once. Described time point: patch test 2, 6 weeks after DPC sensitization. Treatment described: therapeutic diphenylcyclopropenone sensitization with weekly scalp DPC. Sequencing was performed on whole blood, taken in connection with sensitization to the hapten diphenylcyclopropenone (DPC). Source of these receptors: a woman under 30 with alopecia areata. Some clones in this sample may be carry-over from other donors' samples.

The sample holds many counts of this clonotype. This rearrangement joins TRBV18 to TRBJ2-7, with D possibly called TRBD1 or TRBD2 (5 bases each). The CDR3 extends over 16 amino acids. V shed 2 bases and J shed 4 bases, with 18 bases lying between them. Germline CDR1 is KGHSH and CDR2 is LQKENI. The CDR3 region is CASSPSGAGERYEQYF. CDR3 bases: TGTGCCAGCTCACCATCCGGGGCAGGCGAAAGATACGAGCAGTACTTC.

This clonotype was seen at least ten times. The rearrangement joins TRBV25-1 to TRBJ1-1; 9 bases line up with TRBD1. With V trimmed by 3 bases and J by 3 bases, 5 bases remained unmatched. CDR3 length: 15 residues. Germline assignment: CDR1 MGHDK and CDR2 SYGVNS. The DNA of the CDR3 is TGTGCCAGCAGTGAGTGGACAGGGGCTTACACTGAAGCTTTCTTT. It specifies CASSEWTGAYTEAFF.

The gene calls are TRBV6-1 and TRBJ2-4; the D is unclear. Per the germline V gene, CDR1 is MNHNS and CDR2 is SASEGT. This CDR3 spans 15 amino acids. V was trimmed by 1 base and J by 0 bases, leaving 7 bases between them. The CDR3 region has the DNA TGTGCCAGCAGTGAAGGTGTACTAGCCAAAAACATTCAGTACTTC. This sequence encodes CASSEGVLAKNIQYF.

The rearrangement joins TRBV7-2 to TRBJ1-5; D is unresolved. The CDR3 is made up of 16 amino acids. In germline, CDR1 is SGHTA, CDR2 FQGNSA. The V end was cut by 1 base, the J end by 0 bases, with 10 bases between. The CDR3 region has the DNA TGTGCCAGCAGCTTAGGCTCAGGCCTTAGCAATCAGCCCCAGCATTTT. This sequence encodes CASSLGSGLSNQPQHF.

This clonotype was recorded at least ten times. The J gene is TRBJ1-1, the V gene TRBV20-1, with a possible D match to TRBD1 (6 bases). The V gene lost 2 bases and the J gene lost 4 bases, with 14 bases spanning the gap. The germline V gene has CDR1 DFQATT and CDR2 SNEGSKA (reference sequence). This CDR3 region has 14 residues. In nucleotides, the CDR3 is TGCAGTGCTAGAAGGGGGTCGCATGGCACTGAAGCTTTCTTT. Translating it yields CSARRGSHGTEAFF.